What follows are 4 T cell receptor beta chains derived from one specimen sequenced in a study of CXCR3-negative and CXCR3-positive naive CD8 T cells. The TRB libraries of cDNA were built by UMI-labeled 5' RACE. TCRdb reprocessed the 5' RACE reads; each CDR3 protein has one entry and no DNA is given. The sample table includes tens of thousands of distinct CDR3 sequences. The specimen sequenced was naive CXCR3- CD8+ T cells from blood. The sample's subset: CD45RO-CCR7+CD27+CD95- naive CD8+ T cells lacking CXCR3 (TNR3-). The source of these receptors is a human donor in good health. Some clones in this sample may be carry-over from other donors' samples.

The rearrangement joins TRBV7-2 to TRBJ1-5; the D call of TRBD1 rests on TCRdb alone, since no DNA is present to check it. From germline, CDR1 is SGHTA and CDR2 FQGNSA. The CDR3 loop spans 15 amino acids. The CDR3 here is CASSLQGGGNQPQHF.

The CDR3 loop reads CASSFAGQGYEQYF. This chain uses TRBV12-3 or TRBV12-4 with TRBJ2-7; TCRdb lists TRBD1, though no DNA is available to test this call. The CDR3 consists of 14 residues.

The chain uses TRBV4-2 and TRBJ1-1. This CDR3 has 11 residues. Germline CDR1 and CDR2: LGHNA and YNFKEQ. CDR3 sequence reads: CASSRGTEAFF.

The chain couples TRBV29-1 to TRBJ2-7. CDR1 is SQVTM, CDR2 ANQGSEA, per germline. The CDR3 consists of 12 residues. The CDR3 protein is CSVEDSSYEQYF.